These 21 T cell receptor beta chains originate from one sample sequenced in a study of cytomegalovirus exposure and HLA in healthy donors. PCR employed 60 Vbeta and 13 Jbeta primers. Sequenced by immunoSEQ multiplex PCR; TCRdb stores in-frame clones only, minus some. This sample has 140,000 to 150,000 clones, with over 75% found just once. The sequenced sample consisted of PBMCs. The receptors shown here come from a man in his forties or fifties in good health and CMV-seronegative.

The chain couples TRBV5-1 to TRBJ1-4; 9 bases align to TRBD1. The CDR3 covers 16 residues. Germline trimming cut 2 bases from V and 5 bases from J; bases unmatched to any gene: 7. Germline V gene sequence: CDR1 SGHRS, CDR2 YFSETQ. In nucleotides, the CDR3 is TGCGCCAGCAGCTTCAACCGGGACAGGGCCAATGAAAAACTGTTTTTT. Translating gives CASSFNRDRANEKLFF.

To note about this clone: Germline and junction disagree at one end, which may indicate a read error. The chain recombines TRBV7-9 with TRBJ1-5, with 7 bases fitting TRBD1. The CDR3 is 12 amino acids. CDR1 SEHNR and CDR2 FQNEAQ come from the germline V gene (reference sequence). CDR3 in amino acids: CANSPSQGGQHF. Here the CDR3 DNA reads TGTGCCAACAGCCCCTCCCAGGGGGGCCAGCATTTT.

The chain is built from TRBV6-1 and TRBJ2-7, with a weak D call TRBD2 (5 bases). The CDR3 extends over 14 amino acids. The germline CDR1 and CDR2 sequences are MNHNS and SASEGT. Trimming pared 3 bases from V and 5 bases from J, leaving 14 bases between. The CDR3 region is CASSDRVRGHEQYF. The CDR3 DNA reads TGTGCCAGCAGTGATCGGGTTAGAGGGCACGAGCAGTACTTC.

The chain has TRBV2 and TRBJ2-5, with D maybe TRBD1 (6 bases). Per the germline V gene, CDR1 is SNHLY and CDR2 is FYNNEI. Trimming left V 10 bases short and J 2 bases short, with 14 bases between. The CDR3 contains 13 residues. This chain's CDR3 is CATSRGTQETQYF. For the CDR3, the DNA is TGTGCCACCAGCAGGGGTACTCAAGAGACCCAGTACTTC.

The V gene is TRBV18, the J gene TRBJ2-7, with 9 bases identical to TRBD1. CDR3 length: 15 amino acids. Germline trimming cut 4 bases from V and 3 bases from J; bases unmatched to any gene: 7. The germline V gene has CDR1 KGHSH and CDR2 LQKENI. CDR3 residues: CASSLRQGGIYEQYF. CDR3 nucleotide sequence: TGTGCCAGCTCACTGCGACAGGGGGGGATCTACGAGCAGTACTTC.

The rearrangement joins TRBV9 to TRBJ2-5, with D possibly TRBD2 on 5 matching bases. This CDR3 contains 16 residues. Germline V gene lookup returns CDR1 SGDLS and CDR2 YYNGEE. V was pared by 0 bases and J by 0 bases, with 12 bases between. CDR3 sequence reads: CASSVGATRDQETQYF. Written as DNA, the CDR3 is TGTGCCAGCAGCGTAGGGGCTACGCGGGACCAAGAGACCCAGTACTTC.

For this clone: Given the absence of the conserved phenylalanine or tryptophan at the CDR3 end, a read error is likely. This chain links TRBV27 with TRBJ1-2; D is possibly TRBD1 (6 bases). Germline CDR1 reads MNHEY; CDR2 reads SMNVEV (reference sequence). The CDR3 loop spans 13 amino acids. Trimming left V 6 bases short and J 6 bases short, with 14 bases between. CDR3 sequence (DNA): TGTGCCAGCAGCCTCGGAGGGGGGGATGGCTACACCGTC. Protein sequence: CASSLGGGDGYTV.

The chain couples TRBV11-3 to TRBJ2-1, with 9 bases matching TRBD1. Germline CDR1 and CDR2: SGHNT and YENEEA. Trimming cost V 4 bases and J 7 bases; bases outside gene matches: 8. The CDR3 length is 15 residues. This chain's CDR3 is CASSWGGQGGNEQFF. The CDR3 nucleotides read TGTGCCAGCAGCTGGGGGGGACAGGGAGGAAATGAGCAGTTCTTC.

V usage is TRBV7-8 and J usage is TRBJ2-7, with 7 bases identical to TRBD1. The CDR3 extends over 15 amino acids. Unmatched junction bases numbered 4, after V lost 1 base and J lost 1 base. The germline gives CDR1 SGHVS, CDR2 FQNEAQ. The CDR3 DNA follows: TGTGCCAGCAGCTTAGGGTCAGGGGGTTCCTACGAGCAGTACTTC. Translated, it gives CASSLGSGGSYEQYF.

This clone came up a few times. The DNA of the CDR3 is TGCGCCAGCAGTGACAGGGGGAGAGGGTTCCCTGAAGCTTTCTTT. Translation: CASSDRGRGFPEAFF. The chain recombines TRBV10-1 with TRBJ1-1, with 7 bases fitting TRBD1. The CDR3 loop spans 15 amino acids. Germline V gene data show CDR1 as WNHNN and CDR2 as SYGVQD (reference sequence). J gave up 6 bases and V 3 bases, and 10 bases lay outside the gene matches.

This chain uses TRBV6-6 with TRBJ2-3, with D maybe TRBD1 (5 bases). Trimming shortened V by 2 bases and J by 0 bases, and 6 bases separated the two germline ends. The germline V gene encodes CDR1 MNHNY and CDR2 SVGAGI (reference sequence). This CDR3 has 14 residues. CDR3 nucleotides: TGTGCCAGCAGTTACAGGGGTAGCACAGATACGCAGTATTTT. It encodes CASSYRGSTDTQYF.

This clone was seen a single time. The V and J genes are TRBV28 and TRBJ2-5; tentatively, D is TRBD2 (7 bases). The DNA end favors TRBJ2-7, so the J call may be wrong. The germline CDR1 and CDR2 sequences are MDHEN and SYDVKM. The CDR3 is 12 amino acids. For the CDR3, the DNA is TGTGCCAGCAGTGGGGGGGGCCACGAGCAGTACTTC. This translates into CASSGGGHEQYF.

This rearrangement joins TRBV6-5 to TRBJ2-3; 12 positions agree with TRBD2. CDR1 and CDR2 (germline): MNHEY, SVGAGI. The CDR3 has 15 amino acids. The J segment lost 3 bases and the V segment lost 4 bases, leaving 2 bases of the junction unmatched. The CDR3 DNA reads TGTGCCAGCAGTTGGACTAGCGGGAAAACAGATACGCAGTATTTT. It translates to CASSWTSGKTDTQYF.

This clone was picked up one time. The chain carries TRBV28 and TRBJ2-7; possibly TRBD1 for D (6 bases). Germline V gene lookup returns CDR1 MDHEN and CDR2 SYDVKM. The germline V and J ends were trimmed by 8 bases and 5 bases, with 19 bases remaining between them. This CDR3 spans 14 amino acids. The CDR3 DNA is TGTGCCAGCCGCCTTGCCGGGACAACCCACGAGCAGTACTTC. It specifies CASRLAGTTHEQYF.

The CDR3 reads CASSELSVGTDTQYF. The CDR3 region has the DNA TGTGCCAGCAGCGAACTTTCGGTCGGCACAGATACGCAGTATTTT. The chain recombines TRBV5-4 with TRBJ2-3; D is unresolved. The CDR3 contains 15 residues. The germline V and J ends were trimmed by 4 bases and 1 base, with 13 bases remaining between them. The germline CDR1 and CDR2 sequences are SGHNT and YYREEE (reference sequence).

The J gene is TRBJ2-5, the V gene TRBV9; 9 nucleotides line up with TRBD1. The J call may be wrong; the DNA end is better matched by TRBJ2-7. The CDR3 consists of 14 residues. Germline V gene sequence: CDR1 SGDLS, CDR2 YYNGEE. CDR3 coding DNA: TGTGCCAGCAGCGTAGGACAGGGGGGCTACGAGCAGTACTTC. Amino acid sequence: CASSVGQGGYEQYF.

The chain recombines TRBV28 with TRBJ2-5; TRBD1 matches 8 bases. TRBJ2-7 matches the DNA end more closely, so the J call is doubtful. The CDR3 length is 14 residues. Germline V gives CDR1 MDHEN, CDR2 SYDVKM. In DNA form, the CDR3 reads TGTGCCAGCTACGACCGGGACAGGACCTACGAGCAGTACTTC. It encodes CASYDRDRTYEQYF.

The chain carries TRBV11-3 and TRBJ2-5; 8 bases map to TRBD1. There are 17 residues in the CDR3. Germline V gives CDR1 SGHNT, CDR2 YENEEA. V gave up 1 base and J gave up 5 bases; unmatched junction bases: 12. CDR3 loop: CASSLGVSGGGSETQYF. The CDR3 DNA sequence: TGTGCCAGCAGCTTAGGGGTCTCAGGGGGCGGCAGCGAGACCCAGTACTTC.

Turning to this clone: Within the sample, other DNA sequences also encode this same CDR3. The chain couples TRBV30 to TRBJ1-5; no clear D. The V and J ends lost 2 bases and 2 bases respectively, with 7 bases between them. Germline V lookup: CDR1 GTSNPN, CDR2 SVGIG (reference sequence). This CDR3 region has 13 residues. The CDR3 DNA follows: TGTGCCTGGAGTACAGATCGCAATCAGCCCCAGCATTTT. Its protein product is CAWSTDRNQPQHF.

The chain employs TRBV9 and TRBJ2-3, with a tentative D call TRBD2 (6 bases). Germline-derived CDR1 and CDR2 are SGDLS and YYNGEE. Trimming pared 4 bases from V and 9 bases from J, leaving 18 bases between. The CDR3 has 14 residues. CDR3 sequence: CASSRRDDATTQYF. The CDR3 DNA sequence: TGTGCCAGCAGCCGGCGGGACGATGCAACGACGCAGTATTTT.

The chain recombines TRBV18 with TRBJ1-6, with 10 bases identical to TRBD1. Germline loops: CDR1 KGHSH, CDR2 LQKENI. This CDR3 comprises 15 residues. V gave up 3 bases and J gave up 5 bases; unmatched junction bases: 1. Written as DNA, the CDR3 is TGTGCCAGCTCACCCGGGACAGGGGATAATTCACCCCTCCACTTT. It codes for CASSPGTGDNSPLHF.